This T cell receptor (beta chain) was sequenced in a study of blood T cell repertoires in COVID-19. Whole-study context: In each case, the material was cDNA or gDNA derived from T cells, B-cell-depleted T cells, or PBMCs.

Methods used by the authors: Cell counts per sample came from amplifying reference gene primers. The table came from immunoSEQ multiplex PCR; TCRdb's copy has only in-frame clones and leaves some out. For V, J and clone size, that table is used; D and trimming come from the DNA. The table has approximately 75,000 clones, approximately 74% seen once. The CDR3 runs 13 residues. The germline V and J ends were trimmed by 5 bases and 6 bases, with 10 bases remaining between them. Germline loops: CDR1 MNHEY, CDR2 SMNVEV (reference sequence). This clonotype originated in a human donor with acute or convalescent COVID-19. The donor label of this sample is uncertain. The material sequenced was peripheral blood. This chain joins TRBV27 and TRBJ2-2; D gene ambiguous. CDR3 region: CASSPPVPGELFF. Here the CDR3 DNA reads TGTGCCAGCAGTCCCCCAGTCCCCGGGGAGCTGTTTTTT.